This T cell receptor beta chain was observed in a study of shared clonotypes between healthy human individuals. Trimming left V 1 base short and J 1 base short, with 13 bases between. Germline assignment: CDR1 SGHNT and CDR2 YENEEA. The CDR3 extends over 16 amino acids. The repertoire was sequenced with immunoSEQ multiplex PCR; TCRdb's copy has only in-frame clones and lacks some. Of around 600,000 clones in the sample, 97% were seen once. The chain uses TRBV11-3 and TRBJ2-5; D unclear. The receptor was derived from a woman in her twenties or thirties in good health. The sample was naive CD4+ T cells sorted from blood. Subset reported: CD45RA+ positively selected. CDR3 in DNA: TGTGCCAGCAGCTTAGGTAGGGCCGGCATCCAAGAGACCCAGTACTTC. It specifies CASSLGRAGIQETQYF.